This T cell receptor beta chain was obtained from a study of control samples from healthy donors and cancer patients. Repertoires were generated with immunoSEQ multiplex PCR, while TCRdb's copy carries only in-frame clones and drops some. Among about 77,000 clones listed, about 92% were seen once. Trimming stripped 5 bases from V and 1 base from J, with 8 bases between. Germline V gene sequence: CDR1 SQVTM, CDR2 ANQGSEA. CDR3 length: 12 residues. Sequenced: blood. The chain combines TRBV29-1 with TRBJ1-1; D gene uncertain. This clonotype was sampled from a woman aged 55-70 years in good health. The CDR3 loop is CSVTRQNTEAFF. The CDR3 region has the DNA TGCAGCGTTACCAGGCAGAACACTGAAGCTTTCTTT. Based on the CDR3 plus reference TRBV29-1 and TRBJ1-1, the full variable domain is SAVISQKPSRDICQRGTSLTIQCQVDSQVTMMFWYRQQPGQSLTLIATANQGSEATYESGFVIDKFPISRPNLTFSTLTVSNMSPEDSSIYLCSVTRQNTEAFFGQGTRLTVV.